This T cell receptor beta chain was captured by sequencing in a study of regulatory T cells. Trimming removed 2 bases from V and 4 bases from J, with 11 bases in between. Germline V lookup: CDR1 MNHNS, CDR2 SASEGT. The CDR3 sequence is 14 residues long. The primer mix had 52 TRBV and 13 TRBJ primers. Assay used: immunoSEQ multiplex PCR; TCRdb lists only in-frame clones, some missing. The data hold some 15,000 clones, with 70% to 85% observed a single time. Sorting split CD4+ cells into CD25-high CD127-low Tregs and CD25-low CD127-high conventional T cells. Findings and limits, study-wide: Hydrophobic residues at CDR3 positions 6 and 7 were enriched in conventional CD4+ T cells of CD3G-deficient patients.

As concerns this clone: What it binds is not known.

Sequencing was performed on conventional CD4+ T cells sorted from blood. The TCR was taken from a person in their thirties with CD3G deficiency. This chain connects TRBV6-1 to TRBJ1-1; no clear D. The CDR3 sequence is CASSELKGSTEAFF. The CDR3 bases are TGTGCCAGCAGTGAATTGAAGGGTAGCACTGAAGCTTTCTTT.